Each of the 23 T cell receptor beta chains below was sequenced from the same sample in a study of blood T cell repertoires in COVID-19. TCRdb's table, derived via immunoSEQ multiplex PCR, lists solely in-frame clones and lacks some. This sample has around 450,000 clones, with roughly 87% found just once. The specimen was PBMCs or T cells enriched from blood (not recorded which). Receptors originate from a man younger than 35 who had recovered from COVID-19.

The chain employs TRBV9 and TRBJ1-1; D gene unclear. The CDR3 is 16 amino acids. Germline CDR1 is SGDLS and CDR2 is YYNGEE. V was cut by 2 bases and J by 1 base, with 15 bases left in between. The CDR3 protein is CASSVHGRRENTEAFF. CDR3 coding DNA: TGTGCCAGCAGCGTCCACGGGAGACGGGAGAACACTGAAGCTTTCTTT.

The V and J genes are TRBV5-1 and TRBJ2-3; 8 bases fit TRBD2. The trim removed 2 bases at V and 4 bases at J, leaving 9 bases unmatched. The CDR3 loop spans 16 amino acids. Germline V gene lookup returns CDR1 SGHRS and CDR2 YFSETQ. CDR3 protein: CASSLAPGLAADTQYF. CDR3 coding DNA: TGCGCCAGCAGCTTAGCCCCAGGACTAGCAGCAGATACGCAGTATTTT.

The chain is built from TRBV28 and TRBJ1-3, with D hard to call. V was shortened by 5 bases and J by 0 bases, with 11 bases between the two germline ends. CDR1 MDHEN and CDR2 SYDVKM come from the germline V gene. The CDR3 runs 15 residues. The CDR3 protein is CASSPAGTSGNTIYF. CDR3 DNA sequence: TGTGCCAGCAGTCCTGCGGGTACCTCTGGAAACACCATATATTTT.

The chain is built from TRBV10-3 and TRBJ1-2; 7 positions agree with TRBD1. Unmatched junction bases numbered 0, after V lost 0 bases and J lost 2 bases. The CDR3 is 14 amino acids. The germline CDR1 and CDR2 sequences are ENHRY and SYGVKD. The CDR3 here is CAISESGQNYGYTF. The CDR3 DNA is TGTGCCATCAGTGAGTCGGGACAGAACTATGGCTACACCTTC.

This clone was seen a single time. The chain couples TRBV25-1 to TRBJ1-2; 7 bases agree with TRBD1. The CDR3 contains 12 residues. The germline gives CDR1 MGHDK, CDR2 SYGVNS. With V trimmed by 3 bases and J by 14 bases, 9 bases remained unmatched. The CDR3 loop is CASSEAQGGSTF. The DNA of the CDR3 is TGTGCCAGCAGTGAGGCGCAGGGGGGTTCTACCTTC.

The chain carries TRBV19 and TRBJ2-5; D perhaps matches TRBD2 (6 bases). The CDR3 is 13 residues long. V dropped 9 bases and J dropped 3 bases, with 14 bases sitting between them. From germline, CDR1 is LNHDA and CDR2 SQIVND (reference sequence). CDR3 in amino acids: CARIKGGKETQYF. CDR3 sequence (DNA): TGTGCCAGGATAAAGGGCGGGAAAGAGACCCAGTACTTC.

The CDR3 protein is CSASPWDSYEQYF. CDR3 coding DNA: TGCAGTGCTAGTCCCTGGGACAGCTACGAGCAGTACTTC. The gene calls are TRBV20-1 and TRBJ2-7; 7 positions match TRBD1. Trimming cost V 3 bases and J 3 bases; bases outside gene matches: 5. The germline gives CDR1 DFQATT, CDR2 SNEGSKA (reference sequence). The CDR3 length is 13 residues.

The V gene is TRBV15, the J gene TRBJ2-3; D is unclear. The CDR3 extends over 13 amino acids. Per germline, CDR1 LNHNV and CDR2 YYDKDF (reference sequence). V lost 1 base, J lost 5 bases, and 7 bases lay in between. The CDR3 protein is CATSRARVDTQYF. Here the CDR3 DNA reads TGTGCCACCAGCAGAGCTCGCGTAGATACGCAGTATTTT. Filled out from reference TRBV15 and TRBJ2-3, the complete variable domain reads DAMVIQNPRYQVTQFGKPVTLSCSQTLNHNVMYWYQQKSSQAPKLLFHYYDKDFNNEADTPDNFQSRRPNTSFCFLDIRSPGLGDTAMYLCATSRARVDTQYFGPGTRLTVL.

The rearrangement links TRBV9 to TRBJ2-5; TRBD2 matches at 9 bases. This CDR3 region has 14 residues. After removal of 4 bases from V and 5 bases from J, the junction contained 6 bases not matched to a gene. Germline lookup yields CDR1 SGDLS and CDR2 YYNGEE. The CDR3 here is CASSPAGGRETQYF. The CDR3 DNA reads TGTGCCAGCAGCCCCGCGGGGGGGCGGGAGACCCAGTACTTC.

This clone has only one observation. This rearrangement joins TRBV10-1 to TRBJ2-7; TRBD1 is a possible D gene (5 bases). The CDR3 is 12 amino acids. CDR1 and CDR2 (germline): WNHNN, SYGVQD (reference sequence). Trimming shortened V by 4 bases and J by 6 bases, and 10 bases separated the two germline ends. DNA for the CDR3: TGCGCCAGCAGTGTCCAGGGTGGCGAGCAGTACTTC. It translates to CASSVQGGEQYF.

V gene TRBV10-1 combines with J gene TRBJ2-3; D is perhaps TRBD2 (5 bases). Germline V lookup: CDR1 WNHNN, CDR2 SYGVQD (reference sequence). The CDR3 spans 16 residues. V dropped 0 bases and J dropped 5 bases, with 15 bases sitting between them. This CDR3 reads CASSESASGLGDTQYF. The DNA of the CDR3 is TGCGCCAGCAGTGAGTCAGCGAGCGGCCTAGGAGATACGCAGTATTTT.

The chain is built from TRBV24-1 and TRBJ1-5; D unclear. This CDR3 spans 13 amino acids. Deletions cut 5 bases from V and 16 bases from J, with 20 bases between. Germline loops: CDR1 KGHDR, CDR2 SFDVKD. The CDR3 DNA is TGTGCCACCAGTGGCCCCGGTCCGAGACATATCCATTTT. Amino acids: CATSGPGPRHIHF.

The V gene is TRBV11-3, the J gene TRBJ1-3, with D tentatively TRBD1 (5 bases). V was clipped by 5 bases and J by 0 bases, with 14 bases between them. The CDR3 is 16 amino acids. Germline CDR1 SGHNT, CDR2 YENEEA. The chain's CDR3 is CASSPPWTSSGNTIYF. The CDR3 DNA is TGTGCCAGCAGCCCGCCTTGGACAAGCTCTGGAAACACCATATATTTT.

Here the CDR3 DNA reads TGTGCCAGCTCACCGGGGCGGAGCGCGAACACCGGGGAGCTGTTTTTT. It codes for CASSPGRSANTGELFF. The J gene is TRBJ2-2, the V gene TRBV18; possibly TRBD1 for D (5 bases). CDR3 length: 16 residues. Trimming stripped 3 bases from V and 0 bases from J, with 11 bases between. Germline V gene data show CDR1 as KGHSH and CDR2 as LQKENI.

The chain is built from TRBV2 and TRBJ1-5; D is possibly TRBD1 (5 bases). This CDR3 has 13 residues. The ends were cut back, 4 bases at V and 4 bases at J, with 8 bases in the middle. CDR1 is SNHLY and CDR2 is FYNNEI in the germline V gene. Written as DNA, the CDR3 is TGTGCCAGCAGTGGGGGCCTTAATCAGCCCCAGCATTTT. It translates to CASSGGLNQPQHF.

This chain joins TRBV3-1 (or the pseudogene TRBV3-2) and TRBJ1-3; maybe TRBD1 (5 bases). CDR1 and CDR2 from the germline V gene are LGHDT and YNNKEL (reference sequence). V lost 4 bases, J lost 3 bases, and 16 bases lay in between. The length of the CDR3 is 16 residues. CDR3 in amino acids: CASSPPWRGYGNTIYF. The CDR3 region has the DNA TGTGCCAGCAGCCCTCCTTGGAGGGGATATGGAAACACCATATATTTT.

The V gene is TRBV5-1, the J gene TRBJ2-3, with D tentatively TRBD2 (6 bases). This CDR3 contains 14 residues. Looked up from germline, CDR1 is SGHRS and CDR2 is YFSETQ. The V end was cut by 6 bases, the J end by 4 bases, with 15 bases between. The DNA of the CDR3 is TGCGCCAGCACACTGGCGGGGAGTCCAGATACGCAGTATTTT. This sequence encodes CASTLAGSPDTQYF.

This clone turned up a few times. At the DNA level, this CDR3 is encoded by other sequences in the same sample as well. The genes are TRBV5-1 and TRBJ1-4, with D possibly matching TRBD1 (5 bases). The CDR3 contains 13 residues. CDR1 SGHRS and CDR2 YFSETQ come from the germline V gene. V was cut by 4 bases and J by 2 bases, with 6 bases left in between. For the CDR3, the DNA is TGCGCCAGCAGCCCAGGGACTAATGAAAAACTGTTTTTT. Translating gives CASSPGTNEKLFF.

The rearrangement links TRBV25-1 to TRBJ1-6; TRBD1 might be the D (6 bases). This CDR3 is 15 amino acids long. Germline assignment: CDR1 MGHDK and CDR2 SYGVNS. Trimming pared 9 bases from V and 4 bases from J, leaving 16 bases between. The CDR3 nucleotides read TGTGCCAGTCAGACAGGCTCGGGGTATAATTCACCCCTCCACTTT. Translation: CASQTGSGYNSPLHF.

The chain has TRBV7-6 and TRBJ2-2; tentative D call: TRBD2 (5 bases). The CDR3 contains 14 residues. Germline assignment: CDR1 SGHVS and CDR2 FNYEAQ. Deletions cut 5 bases from V and 6 bases from J, with 13 bases between. As DNA, the CDR3 is TGTGCCAGCAGCCCCCCTACGGGGTCCGGGGAGCTGTTTTTT. Its protein is CASSPPTGSGELFF.

The genes are TRBV5-3 and TRBJ1-2; 8 bases are shared with TRBD1. TRBV5-3 has ORF status, its function being uncertain. The length of the CDR3 is 14 residues. V lost 4 bases to trimming and J lost 8 bases; unmatched junction nucleotides: 10. CDR3: CARSTRDRNNGYTF. CDR3 coding DNA: TGTGCCAGAAGCACCCGGGACAGGAACAACGGCTACACCTTC.

This clone was seen a handful of times. This rearrangement joins TRBV30 to TRBJ2-2; D not certain. Per germline, CDR1 GTSNPN and CDR2 SVGIG (reference sequence). The CDR3 has 14 residues. Trimming removed 1 base at V and 0 bases at J, with 6 bases between. Here the CDR3 DNA reads TGTGCCTGGAGTGGTAGCTCGAACACCGGGGAGCTGTTTTTT. Its translation is CAWSGSSNTGELFF.

V usage is TRBV19 and J usage is TRBJ1-1, with a possible D match to TRBD1 (5 bases). Trimming cost V 6 bases and J 6 bases, with 11 bases left between them. This CDR3 comprises 12 residues. CDR1 and CDR2 from the germline V gene are LNHDA and SQIVND (reference sequence). In DNA form, the CDR3 reads TGTGCCAGTAGGGAGACAGTGGCTGAAGCTTTCTTT. Encoded protein: CASRETVAEAFF.